A single sample is the source of the 9 T cell receptor beta chains below, sequenced in a study of T cells in tuberculosis. Assay: immunoSEQ multiplex PCR; the TCRdb copy retains only in-frame clones and omits some. The data hold approximately 30,000 clones, with 91% observed a single time. The sample was PBMCs. The receptors originated from a donor aged 10-29 years with latent tuberculosis or without tuberculosis infection.

This sequence joins TRBV19 and TRBJ2-7; possible D gene TRBD1, 6 bases. The CDR3 length is 16 residues. V lost 2 bases and J 3 bases, leaving 17 bases between the germline ends. Germline V CDR1 and CDR2: LNHDA, SQIVND (reference sequence). The CDR3 nucleotides are TGTGCCAGTAGTATAAGGACAGCCGAGTACGGCTACGAGCAGTACTTC. This sequence encodes CASSIRTAEYGYEQYF.

The chain is built from TRBV11-2 and TRBJ2-2; 8 positions match TRBD2. The CDR3 extends over 16 amino acids. Germline lookup yields CDR1 SGHAT and CDR2 FQNNGV. The V segment lost 5 bases and the J segment 4 bases; nucleotides outside the gene matches: 9. CDR3 sequence reads: CASSTGNGRATGELFF. Here the CDR3 DNA reads TGTGCCAGCAGCACGGGCAACGGGAGGGCCACCGGGGAGCTGTTTTTT.

The V and J genes are TRBV19 and TRBJ2-7; tentative D call: TRBD1 (5 bases). The germline V and J ends were trimmed by 6 bases and 2 bases, with 11 bases remaining between them. Germline-derived CDR1 and CDR2 are LNHDA and SQIVND (reference sequence). CDR3 length equals 13 residues. The CDR3 region has the DNA TGTGCCAGTAGCCCGGACACCACCTACGAGCAGTACTTC. It is translated as CASSPDTTYEQYF.

As DNA, the CDR3 is TGTGCCAGCAGCCTTGTTGTTTCTAGTACGGCCAAAAACATTCAGTACTTC. It translates to CASSLVVSSTAKNIQYF. The J gene is TRBJ2-4, the V gene TRBV5-8; D remains ambiguous. The CDR3 has 17 amino acids. CDR1 is SGHTS and CDR2 is YDEGEE in the germline V gene. V gave up 4 bases and J gave up 1 base, with 18 bases separating them.

The chain employs TRBV11-2 and TRBJ2-1; TRBD1 matches 8 bases. V gave up 4 bases and J gave up 6 bases; unmatched junction bases: 14. The CDR3 sequence is 17 residues long. CDR1 SGHAT and CDR2 FQNNGV come from the germline V gene. The CDR3 nucleotides are TGTGCCAGCAGCTCCAGCGAACAGGGGGACGGGGCCAATGAGCAGTTCTTC. Its protein is CASSSSEQGDGANEQFF. Variable domain in full (rest from reference TRBV11-2 and TRBJ2-1): EAGVAQSPRYKIIEKRQSVAFWCNPISGHATLYWYQQILGQGPKLLIQFQNNGVVDDSQLPKDRFSAERLKGVDSTLKIQPAKLEDSAVYLCASSSSEQGDGANEQFFGPGTRLTVL.

This chain uses TRBV28 with TRBJ2-3, with TRBD1 identical over 9 bases. The germline gives CDR1 MDHEN, CDR2 SYDVKM. The CDR3 is 15 amino acids. V lost 4 bases and J lost 5; bases outside the gene matches: 7. The CDR3 nucleotides read TGTGCCAGCAGTTCCCCGGGACAGGGAGGAGATACGCAGTATTTT. This gives the protein CASSSPGQGGDTQYF.

This clone came up once. The V gene is TRBV5-1, the J gene TRBJ2-7, with a weak D call TRBD1 (6 bases). Per the germline V gene, CDR1 is SGHRS and CDR2 is YFSETQ. Trimming stripped 4 bases from V and 3 bases from J, with 14 bases between. The CDR3 runs to 14 residues. The CDR3 protein is CASSQSQGLYEQYF. CDR3 DNA: TGCGCCAGCAGCCAGTCACAGGGTCTCTACGAGCAGTACTTC.

The chain couples TRBV7-9 to TRBJ2-2; D gene uncertain. The CDR3 contains 13 residues. The V end was cut by 2 bases, the J end by 7 bases, with 8 bases between. In germline, CDR1 is SEHNR, CDR2 FQNEAQ (reference sequence). For the CDR3, the DNA is TGTGCCAGCAGCTTAATAGAGTACGGGGAGCTGTTTTTT. Translation gives CASSLIEYGELFF.

The chain has TRBV4-3 and TRBJ1-4; 7 nucleotides match TRBD1. In germline, CDR1 is LGHNA, CDR2 YSLEER. The trim removed 0 bases at V and 7 bases at J, leaving 8 bases unmatched. CDR3 length: 16 amino acids. CDR3 sequence reads: CASSQDRHRGLEKLFF. Here the CDR3 DNA reads TGCGCCAGCAGCCAAGATAGGCACAGGGGCCTTGAAAAACTGTTTTTT.